This passage covers 7 T cell receptor beta chains from one sample sequenced in a study of T cell repertoires in cytomegalovirus infection. No antigen has been assigned to these receptors. A single record per CDR3 protein comes from TCRdb applying MiXCR to the reads. Of 600,000 to 700,000 distinct CDR3 sequences in the sample, about 33% were seen once. Sequenced material: cultured PBMCs, taken from culture after CMV antigen stimulation. The receptors were sampled from a human donor in good health (CMV status not recorded). Some clones in this sample may be carry-over from other donors' samples.

V and J are TRBV7-6 and TRBJ2-1; D may be TRBD2 (6 bases). Trimming pared 0 bases from V and 2 bases from J, leaving 8 bases between. This CDR3 contains 15 residues. Germline V lookup: CDR1 SGHVS, CDR2 FNYEAQ. CDR3 DNA sequence: TGTGCCAGCAGCTTAGCCGGGAGCACCTACAATGAGCAGTTCTTC. Residues: CASSLAGSTYNEQFF.

This sequence joins TRBV18 and TRBJ2-5, with 8 bases matching TRBD2. Germline V gene sequence: CDR1 KGHSH, CDR2 LQKENI. The CDR3 covers 14 residues. The trim removed 2 bases at V and 3 bases at J, leaving 2 bases unmatched. CDR3 protein: CASSPAGGEETQYF. The CDR3 nucleotides are TGTGCCAGCTCACCAGCCGGGGGGGAAGAGACCCAGTACTTC.

This clonotype was detected a few times. DNA for the CDR3: TGTGCCAGCAGCCTGACAGGGGCTTTCCATGAGCAGTTCTTC. This encodes CASSLTGAFHEQFF. V is TRBV12-3 or TRBV12-4 and J is TRBJ2-1, with 8 bases matching TRBD1. The CDR3 contains 14 residues. J was trimmed by 8 bases and V by 6 bases; bases with no gene match: 9.

This rearrangement joins TRBV10-2 to TRBJ2-5; perhaps TRBD2 as D (6 bases). The V gene's germline CDR1 is WSHSY and CDR2 SAAADI. The germline V and J ends were trimmed by 3 bases and 5 bases, with 13 bases remaining between them. The CDR3 runs to 14 residues. CDR3 sequence reads: CASSDFAGRETQYF. The DNA for the CDR3 is TGCGCCAGCAGTGATTTTGCGGGGCGTGAGACCCAGTACTTC.

The sample holds a few counts of this clonotype. V usage is TRBV7-6 and J usage is TRBJ2-2; 10 positions match TRBD2. This CDR3 is 16 amino acids long. CDR1 and CDR2 (germline): SGHVS, FNYEAQ. The V segment lost 5 bases and the J segment 6 bases; nucleotides outside the gene matches: 9. The CDR3 nucleotides are TGTGCCAGCAGCCCCACTAGCGGGGCGGATGCCGGGGAGCTGTTTTTT. Translated, it gives CASSPTSGADAGELFF.

The CDR3 DNA follows: TGTGCCAGCAGTTACTCGACAGGACGGGAGCAGTACTTC. This codes for CASSYSTGREQYF. The genes are TRBV6-5 and TRBJ2-7; weak D call: TRBD1 (6 bases). The V end lost 0 bases, the J end lost 7 bases, and 10 bases lay between the germline ends. This CDR3 region has 13 residues. Looked up from germline, CDR1 is MNHEY and CDR2 is SVGAGI.

The genes are TRBV18 and TRBJ1-4; the D is unclear. The CDR3 has 13 amino acids. Germline CDR1 is KGHSH and CDR2 is LQKENI. With 6 bases removed from V and 8 bases from J, the gap between germline ends came to 13 bases. The CDR3, as DNA: TGTGCCAGCTCTCGGACCACAAGAGAAAAACTGTTTTTT. Protein sequence: CASSRTTREKLFF.